The entry below gives a single T cell receptor beta chain sequence along with its context. This entry comes from a study of cytomegalovirus exposure and HLA in healthy donors. With V trimmed by 1 base and J by 2 bases, 5 bases remained unmatched. Germline CDR1 is SGHRS and CDR2 is YFSETQ. The length of the CDR3 is 16 residues. The PCR was carried out with 60 Vbeta primers and 13 Jbeta primers. Clones were read by immunoSEQ multiplex PCR, and TCRdb kept only the in-frame ones, dropping some. The profile covers roughly 180,000 clones, with around 72% appearing a single time and about 2.3% taken by the ten largest.

The specimen was PBMCs. The clonotype comes from a female donor in good health and CMV-seronegative. This chain links TRBV5-1 with TRBJ2-1, with 8 bases matching TRBD1. CDR3 region: CASSLQGASPYNEQFF. Here the CDR3 DNA reads TGCGCCAGCAGCTTGCAGGGGGCCTCCCCCTACAATGAGCAGTTCTTC.